The clone carrying this T cell receptor beta chain has only a few counts. Its antigen is unidentified. This sample stems from a study of cytomegalovirus exposure and HLA in healthy donors. Both 60 Vbeta primers and 13 Jbeta primers went into the PCR. TCRdb's copy holds only in-frame clones and misses some; the assay was immunoSEQ multiplex PCR. Found here are about 100,000 clones, roughly 80% of them singletons; the top ten hold roughly 14%. Findings of the study overall: Most CMV-associated TCR beta chains appeared HLA-restricted in a later analysis.

Germline trimming cut 4 bases from V and 7 bases from J; bases unmatched to any gene: 7. The length of the CDR3 is 15 residues. Germline V gene sequence: CDR1 ENHRY, CDR2 SYGVKD. This chain links TRBV10-3 with TRBJ1-4; 9 positions agree with TRBD1. This receptor was obtained from a male donor in good health and CMV-seropositive. The sample comprised PBMCs. The CDR3 is CAISGGDRDPEKLFF. CDR3 DNA: TGTGCCATCAGTGGCGGGGACAGGGACCCTGAAAAACTGTTTTTT.